These T cell receptor beta chains were read from a single sample in a study of blood T cell repertoires in COVID-19. Produced via immunoSEQ multiplex PCR; TCRdb's table is partial and in-frame only. The table records more than 110,000 clones, 84% of them present only once. Sequenced material: peripheral blood. The receptors stem from a human donor in a cohort sampled during active COVID-19. Each CDR3 is given with its conserved first and last residue. The D gene is left open where the match is weak. Rows may omit the clone size; those that give it use once, few, many or a size class.

TRBV5-4	TRBD1	.	TRBJ1-2	TGTGCCAGCAGCCTGGGACAGCTCAACTATGGCTACACCTTC	CASSLGQLNYGYTF
TRBV19	.	.	TRBJ1-5	TGTGCCAGTAGTATAGACTTAGACAATTATCAGCCCCAGCATTTT	CASSIDLDNYQPQHF
TRBV6-5	.	.	TRBJ1-1	TGTGCCAGCAGTTACGGGACAACGAACACTGAAGCTTTCTTT	CASSYGTTNTEAFF
TRBV6-2/TRBV6-3	TRBD1	.	TRBJ2-3	TGTGCCAGCAGTTATTCAGGGGGCCGGAGTGGGCAGTATTTT	CASSYSGGRSGQYF
TRBV7-8	.	.	TRBJ1-6	TGTGCCAGCAGCTTAGTTGTCTCCCCCCGGGGTTCCTATTCACCCCTCCACTTT	CASSLVVSPRGSYSPLHF
TRBV11-3	.	.	TRBJ2-2	TGTGCCAGCAGCCCCCGGACTGGCGGGCGAAACACCGGGGAGCTGTTTTTT	CASSPRTGGRNTGELFF
TRBV30	.	.	TRBJ1-2	TGTGCCTGGAGACCCGACAGTAACTATGGCTACACCTTC	CAWRPDSNYGYTF
TRBV11-3	.	.	TRBJ1-1	TGTGCCAGCAGCCTCAGGGTAGCTGAAGCTTTCTTT	CASSLRVAEAFF
TRBV4-1	.	few	TRBJ2-3	TGCGCCAGCAGCCAAGAATTAGGGCGGGCAGATACGCAGTATTTT	CASSQELGRADTQYF
TRBV19	TRBD2	.	TRBJ2-3	TGTGCCAGTAGTGACGGGGGACTAGCGGTCGGATTAGATACGCAGTATTTT	CASSDGGLAVGLDTQYF
TRBV5-6	.	.	TRBJ1-1	TGTGCCAGCTCCCCCAGGGGTGGGAGCTCGACTGAAGCTTTCTTT	CASSPRGGSSTEAFF
TRBV19	.	.	TRBJ2-3	TGTGCCAGTAGTATATTGGGCCTAGCAGCGCTCCGGGCAGATACGCAGTATTTT	CASSILGLAALRADTQYF
TRBV4-2	.	.	TRBJ1-1	TGTGCCAGCAGCCAAGATTTGGGGGGTATGGTTGCTTTCTTT	CASSQDLGGMVAFF
TRBV2	.	.	TRBJ2-5	TGTGCCAGCAGTGCTCAAGCGGTAGAGACCCAGTACTTC	CASSAQAVETQYF
TRBV11-3	.	.	TRBJ2-2	TGTGCCAGCAGGCTAGGCACCGGGGAGCTGTTTTTT	CASRLGTGELFF
TRBV30	TRBD2	.	TRBJ2-3	TGTGCCTGGAATCCCAGCGGGGAAGATACGCAGTATTTT	CAWNPSGEDTQYF
TRBV11-3	TRBD2	.	TRBJ2-1	TGTGCCAGCAGCTTAGAGCTAGCGGGGGACAATGAGCAGTTCTTC	CASSLELAGDNEQFF
TRBV11-2	.	once	TRBJ2-2	TGTGCCAGCAGTGGGACTTTGAACACCGGGGAGCTGTTTTTT	CASSGTLNTGELFF
TRBV7-2	TRBD1	.	TRBJ2-2	TGTGCCAGCAGCTGGACAGGCCTAAAGAACACCGGGGAGCTGTTTTTT	CASSWTGLKNTGELFF
TRBV5-1	.	.	TRBJ2-5	TGCGCCAGCAGCTTGGAGGGGGGGAAGGAGACCCAGTACTTC	CASSLEGGKETQYF
TRBV5-1	.	.	TRBJ1-2	TGCGCCAGCAGCCGGGGGACCGCGGCTGACTATGGCTACACCTTC	CASSRGTAADYGYTF
TRBV2	.	.	TRBJ2-5	TGTGCCAGCAGTGATTGGACAGAGTTTCAAGAGACCCAGTACTTC	CASSDWTEFQETQYF
TRBV12-5	.	.	TRBJ1-2	TGTGCTAGTGGCGACAGGAGTGACTATGGCTACACCTTC	CASGDRSDYGYTF
TRBV9	.	.	TRBJ2-1	TGTGCCAGCAGCCCCGAAGGGGATGAGCAGTTCTTC	CASSPEGDEQFF
TRBV18	TRBD2	.	TRBJ2-1	TGTGCCAGCTTCCCCAGCGCACTAGCGGGAAGTGAGCAGTTCTTC	CASFPSALAGSEQFF
TRBV2	.	.	TRBJ1-2	TGTGCCAGCAGTGAAAGAACACCTGGCTACACCTTC	CASSERTPGYTF
TRBV5-4	TRBD2	.	TRBJ2-3	TGTGCCAGCAGCTTGATTCCAGCGGGAGCCAGTCTGGGCACAGATACGCAGTATTTT	CASSLIPAGASLGTDTQYF
TRBV21-1	.	.	TRBJ2-3	TGTGCCAGCAGCAATGAAGTTTATGGTGGGGGGACAGATACGCAGTATTTT	CASSNEVYGGGTDTQYF
TRBV12-5	TRBD2	few	TRBJ2-3	TGTGCTAGTGGTTTGACGGGGACTAGCGGGAGCACAGATACGCAGTATTTT	CASGLTGTSGSTDTQYF
TRBV7-8	TRBD1	.	TRBJ2-2	TGTGCCAGCAGCTTAGCGGGACAGACCAAGACCGGGGAGCTGTTTTTT	CASSLAGQTKTGELFF
TRBV30	.	.	TRBJ1-1	TGTGCCTGGAGTTCCACCGGGAACACTGAAGCTTTCTTT	CAWSSTGNTEAFF
TRBV4-3	.	.	TRBJ2-1	TGCGCCAGCAGCCAAGACAGGAATCCGTACAATGAGCAGTTCTTC	CASSQDRNPYNEQFF
TRBV21-1	.	.	TRBJ1-5	TGTGCCAGCAGCAAAAAGACGGACAGGGGCGGCGTGTATAGCAATCAGCCCCAGCATTTT	CASSKKTDRGGVYSNQPQHF
TRBV30	.	.	TRBJ1-1	TGTGCCTGGAGTGTACAGGGTTTGATGAACACTGAAGCTTTCTTT	CAWSVQGLMNTEAFF
TRBV7-2	.	.	TRBJ1-1	TGTGCCAGCAGCTTAGAAGTCAGGGGCCTATTGAACACTGAAGCTTTCTTT	CASSLEVRGLLNTEAFF
TRBV2	.	.	TRBJ1-2	TGTGCCAGCAGTGAGGACAGTTCTTCCTATGGCTACACCTTC	CASSEDSSSYGYTF
TRBV9	.	.	TRBJ1-2	TGTGCCAGCACCCTAACTCAGGGAAACTATGGCTACACCTTC	CASTLTQGNYGYTF
TRBV2	TRBD1	.	TRBJ2-1	TGTGCCACTAGGGGGACAGTTGAGCAGTTCTTC	CATRGTVEQFF
TRBV19	TRBD1	.	TRBJ1-6	TGTGCCAGTAGTGGAGACAGGGTCTCCTATAATTCACCCCTCCACTTT	CASSGDRVSYNSPLHF
TRBV21-1	.	.	TRBJ2-5	TGTGCCAGCAGCTCGGTTGAAGAGACCCAGTACTTC	CASSSVEETQYF
TRBV20-1	TRBD1	.	TRBJ2-1	TGCAGTGCTAGTCCACCCTTTCAGACAGGGGTTACCGATGAGCAGTTCTTC	CSASPPFQTGVTDEQFF
TRBV7-2	TRBD2	once	TRBJ2-7	TGTGCCAGCAGCTCGGGCGGGGGGAACCTGCCCTACGAGCAGTACTTC	CASSSGGGNLPYEQYF
TRBV5-1	.	once	TRBJ2-5	TGCGCCAGCAGCTTGGGGTCGAGACAAGAGACCCAGTACTTC	CASSLGSRQETQYF
TRBV14	.	.	TRBJ1-3	TGTGCCAGCAGCCAAGCTTACAGGCGCTTTAACACCATATATTTT	CASSQAYRRFNTIYF
TRBV19	.	.	TRBJ1-6	TGTGCCACCCAATTCGGAGGGGACGGTAATTCACCCCTCCACTTT	CATQFGGDGNSPLHF
TRBV10-3	TRBD1	.	TRBJ1-1	TGTGCCATCAGTGAGGGATCGGACAGGGATGAAGCTTTCTTT	CAISEGSDRDEAFF
TRBV7-6	.	few	TRBJ1-5	TGTGCCAGCAGCTCAGGGACTAATCAGCCCCAGCATTTT	CASSSGTNQPQHF
TRBV5-1	TRBD1	.	TRBJ2-2	TGCGCCAGCCATTATACGGGACAGGGGAACACCGGGGAGCTGTTTTTT	CASHYTGQGNTGELFF